These 29 T cell receptor beta chains were sequenced from one sample in a study of cytomegalovirus exposure and HLA in healthy donors. Researchers ran the PCR with 60 Vbeta and 13 Jbeta primers. Here immunoSEQ multiplex PCR was the method, and the copy in TCRdb shows in-frame clones only, minus some. The sample lists under 150,000 clones, roughly 9% seen once, with roughly 6.4% in the top ten. The sample was PBMCs. Receptors were obtained from a woman aged 40 to 50 in good health and CMV-seropositive.

This clone was seen more than once but under ten times. Likely a read error: the CDR3 ends without its conserved phenylalanine or tryptophan. The limits of the CDR3 on the DNA are not certain, so only TCRdb's listed CDR3 is given. This sequence joins TRBV29-1 and TRBJ1-1; TRBD1 is the table's D call and was not checked against the DNA. Germline-derived CDR1 and CDR2 are SQVTM and ANQGSEA. The CDR3 length is 16 residues, termini included. This CDR3 is CSVWGGGTGAKTEPFL.

The chain uses TRBV2 and TRBJ2-7; possible D gene TRBD2, 5 bases. The CDR3 sequence is 13 residues long. V shed 5 bases and J shed 2 bases, with 10 bases lying between them. Germline-derived CDR1 and CDR2 are SNHLY and FYNNEI. For the CDR3, the DNA is TGTGCCAGCAGTACTACCGGGACCTACGAGCAGTACTTC. It translates to CASSTTGTYEQYF.

The chain links TRBV7-2 to TRBJ2-3, with 8 bases identical to TRBD2. CDR3 size: 16 residues. Germline V gives CDR1 SGHTA, CDR2 FQGNSA. The ends lost 3 bases at V and 2 bases at J; junction bases unmatched: 7. Here the CDR3 DNA reads TGTGCCAGCAGCTTGATCGTGCGGGGGGCCACAGATACGCAGTATTTT. It translates to CASSLIVRGATDTQYF.

The genes are TRBV6-1 and TRBJ2-7; 7 nucleotides agree with TRBD1. Germline loops: CDR1 MNHNS, CDR2 SASEGT. The junction had 4 bases not matched to a gene; V was cut back by 1 base and J by 4 bases. The CDR3 runs to 14 residues. For the CDR3, the DNA is TGTGCCAGCAGTGAAGAGGGGACAGAATACGAGCAGTACTTC. Amino acids: CASSEEGTEYEQYF.

This clone was counted between two and nine times. V and J are TRBV19 and TRBJ2-7, with 7 positions matching TRBD1. The V segment lost 3 bases and the J segment 3 bases; nucleotides outside the gene matches: 5. The CDR3 loop spans 14 amino acids. Looked up from germline, CDR1 is LNHDA and CDR2 is SQIVND (reference sequence). CDR3 region: CASSIRDRNYEQYF. In nucleotides, the CDR3 is TGTGCCAGTAGTATCCGGGACAGAAACTACGAGCAGTACTTC.

The rearrangement uses TRBV28 and TRBJ1-6; 7 bases line up with TRBD1. Germline trimming cut 4 bases from V and 10 bases from J; bases unmatched to any gene: 10. This CDR3 is built from 15 residues. CDR1 and CDR2 (germline): MDHEN, SYDVKM. The CDR3 loop is CASSSPQGNGSPLHF. CDR3 sequence (DNA): TGTGCCAGCAGTTCCCCACAGGGGAATGGATCACCCCTCCACTTT.

This clone turned up a few times. This chain uses TRBV5-1 with TRBJ2-3; possibly TRBD1 for D (6 bases). This CDR3 is 13 amino acids long. Between the trimmed V and J ends, which lost 0 bases and 5 bases, there was a span of 7 bases. Germline loops: CDR1 SGHRS, CDR2 YFSETQ. The CDR3 DNA follows: TGCGCCAGCAGCTTGGCAGGGGAAGATACGCAGTATTTT. Protein product: CASSLAGEDTQYF.

V gene TRBV9 combines with J gene TRBJ1-4, with D possibly matching TRBD1 (5 bases). This CDR3 is 16 amino acids long. V gave up 0 bases and J gave up 4 bases, with 13 bases separating them. Germline V CDR1 and CDR2: SGDLS, YYNGEE. The CDR3, as DNA: TGTGCCAGCAGCGTAGCTGCGGGGGAGCTTAATGAAAAACTGTTTTTT. The encoded protein is CASSVAAGELNEKLFF.

Only a few counts were recorded for this clone. The J gene is TRBJ1-2, the V gene TRBV7-9, with 8 bases lining up with TRBD1. Germline lookup yields CDR1 SEHNR and CDR2 FQNEAQ (reference sequence). This CDR3 is built from 14 residues. The trim removed 5 bases at V and 4 bases at J, leaving 6 bases unmatched. The DNA for the CDR3 is TGTGCCAGCAGCGCAGGACAGGGCATCTATGGCTACACCTTC. This encodes CASSAGQGIYGYTF.

This clone has more than one count but fewer than ten. The chain has TRBV19 and TRBJ1-6; 9 bases align to TRBD1. The CDR3 covers 15 residues. Germline assignment: CDR1 LNHDA and CDR2 SQIVND (reference sequence). J lost 0 bases, V lost 10 bases, and 4 bases had no gene match. Here the CDR3 reads CATGGQGSYNSPLHF. The DNA for the CDR3 is TGTGCCACCGGGGGACAGGGCTCCTATAATTCACCCCTCCACTTT.

This clone appeared a few times. This chain uses TRBV7-2 with TRBJ2-7; no clear D. Trimming removed 4 bases at V and 2 bases at J, with 9 bases between. Germline CDR1 reads SGHTA; CDR2 reads FQGNSA. The CDR3 extends over 13 amino acids. DNA for the CDR3: TGTGCCAGCAGCTACGACATGCCCTACGAGCAGTACTTC. Its protein is CASSYDMPYEQYF. Together with reference TRBV7-2 and TRBJ2-7, the CDR3 gives the full variable domain: GAGVSQSPSNKVTEKGKDVELRCDPISGHTALYWYRQSLGQGLEFLIYFQGNSAPDKSGLPSDRFSAERTGGSVSTLTIQRTQQEDSAVYLCASSYDMPYEQYFGPGTRLTVT.

In its sample, this clone was seen a few times. The chain links TRBV13 to TRBJ2-7; possible D gene TRBD2, 7 bases. Germline V CDR1 and CDR2: PRHDT, FYEKMQ (reference sequence). The CDR3 contains 15 residues. Trimming took off 0 bases at V and 3 bases at J, with 12 bases between the two ends. The CDR3 DNA follows: TGTGCCAGCAGCTTAGGGGGGGGAGGGGGCTACGAGCAGTACTTC. It translates to CASSLGGGGGYEQYF.

This chain uses TRBV4-2 with TRBJ1-2; 8 positions match TRBD1. The CDR3 is 15 amino acids. Germline V gene sequence: CDR1 LGHNA, CDR2 YNFKEQ. The V segment lost 4 bases and the J segment 5 bases; nucleotides outside the gene matches: 9. The CDR3 DNA sequence: TGTGCCAGCAGCCCCCAGGGGGCTGTTGGGTATGGCTACACCTTC. Its protein product is CASSPQGAVGYGYTF.

This clone has only a few counts. The chain employs TRBV4-1 and TRBJ2-1; D is uncertain. V shed 1 base and J shed 2 bases, with 12 bases lying between them. The CDR3 is made up of 16 amino acids. CDR1 and CDR2 (germline): MGHRA, YSYEKL. DNA of the CDR3: TGCGCCAGCAGCCAAGGAGAGGCGCGGCCCTACAATGAGCAGTTCTTC. Translating gives CASSQGEARPYNEQFF.

This chain connects TRBV2 to TRBJ1-1; 8 bases fit TRBD1. The CDR3 length is 15 residues. V lost 4 bases, J lost 6 bases, and 10 bases stayed unmatched. CDR1 is SNHLY and CDR2 is FYNNEI in the germline V gene. As DNA, the CDR3 is TGTGCCAGCAGTGGGGCGACAGGGGTAGAGGCTGAAGCTTTCTTT. Its protein product is CASSGATGVEAEAFF.

This clone turned up a few times. The chain couples TRBV6-4 to TRBJ2-6; 12 nucleotides match TRBD1. V was clipped by 6 bases and J by 4 bases; unmatched bases: 4. The CDR3 is 16 residues long. The germline CDR1 and CDR2 sequences are MRHNA and SNTAGT. The CDR3 DNA follows: TGTGCCAGCAGAGGGACAGGGGGCGTGGGGGCCAACGTCCTGACTTTC. Its protein product is CASRGTGGVGANVLTF.

The V gene is TRBV10-3, the J gene TRBJ1-2; perhaps TRBD1 as D (6 bases). Germline CDR1 and CDR2: ENHRY and SYGVKD. Trimming pared 4 bases from V and 1 base from J, leaving 19 bases between. The CDR3 contains 17 residues. CDR3 loop: CAISGGTGRGYNYGYTF. DNA of the CDR3: TGTGCCATCAGTGGCGGAACAGGGAGAGGGTATAACTATGGCTACACCTTC.

V is TRBV11-2 and J is TRBJ1-4; D unresolved. Trimming took off 5 bases at V and 11 bases at J, with 15 bases between the two ends. The CDR3 covers 13 residues. Germline V gene data show CDR1 as SGHAT and CDR2 as FQNNGV. CDR3 DNA sequence: TGTGCCAGCAGCGCCCAATCGTTCGAGAAACTGTTTTTT. It codes for CASSAQSFEKLFF.

This clone was counted between two and nine times. The chain joins TRBV6-5 to TRBJ2-1; 10 bases are shared with TRBD2. Trimming cost V 4 bases and J 7 bases; bases outside gene matches: 7. This CDR3 contains 15 residues. Looked up from germline, CDR1 is MNHEY and CDR2 is SVGAGI. The CDR3 spells CASSSPGLANNEQFF. The CDR3 DNA follows: TGTGCCAGCAGTTCTCCGGGACTAGCGAATAATGAGCAGTTCTTC.

V is TRBV11-3 and J is TRBJ2-2; D call uncertain. The CDR3 spans 13 residues. The V gene's germline CDR1 is SGHNT and CDR2 YENEEA. V lost 1 base and J lost 4, with 4 bases in between. CDR3 in amino acids: CASSLVSTGELFF. The CDR3 bases are TGTGCCAGCAGCTTAGTCAGCACCGGGGAGCTGTTTTTT.

The chain employs TRBV9 and TRBJ2-3; 7 bases are a match to TRBD2. V lost 3 bases to trimming and J lost 2 bases; unmatched junction nucleotides: 15. Germline V gene data show CDR1 as SGDLS and CDR2 as YYNGEE. The CDR3 extends over 18 amino acids. In nucleotides, the CDR3 is TGTGCCAGCAGCGCCAGCTCGTGGGCTAGCGGTCTCACAGATACGCAGTATTTT. It encodes CASSASSWASGLTDTQYF.

This clone was seen just once. V and J are TRBV7-6 and TRBJ1-1, with D possibly TRBD1 on 5 matching bases. The CDR3 sequence is 13 residues long. CDR1 and CDR2 from the germline V gene are SGHVS and FNYEAQ. The germline V and J ends were trimmed by 2 bases and 7 bases, with 11 bases remaining between them. CDR3 sequence (DNA): TGTGCCAGCAGCTTATCGGGGGGTGGTGAAGCTTTCTTT. Amino acid sequence: CASSLSGGGEAFF. Together with reference TRBV7-6 and TRBJ1-1, the CDR3 gives the full variable domain: GAGVSQSPRYKVTKRGQDVALRCDPISGHVSLYWYRQALGQGPEFLTYFNYEAQQDKSGLPNDRFSAERPEGSISTLTIQRTEQRDSAMYRCASSLSGGGEAFFGQGTRLTVV.

This clone was recorded a few times. The chain carries TRBV5-6 and TRBJ2-5, with D possibly matching TRBD2 (7 bases). Germline loops: CDR1 SGHDT, CDR2 YYEEEE. Trimming shortened V by 0 bases and J by 5 bases, and 14 bases separated the two germline ends. This CDR3 is 15 amino acids long. The DNA of the CDR3 is TGTGCCAGCAGCTTGGGCCCGGGGGGCTTGGAGACCCAGTACTTC. Its translation is CASSLGPGGLETQYF.

V usage is TRBV6-5 and J usage is TRBJ1-2, with D perhaps TRBD1 (6 bases). Germline values: CDR1 MNHEY, CDR2 SVGAGI. The CDR3 spans 13 residues. Trimming pared 5 bases from V and 5 bases from J, leaving 12 bases between. The CDR3 nucleotides read TGTGCCAGCAGTCCGACAGGCGATTATGGCTACACCTTC. Translating gives CASSPTGDYGYTF.

This clone was observed a handful of times. This chain joins TRBV7-9 and TRBJ1-2; maybe TRBD1 (6 bases). This CDR3 is 16 amino acids long. V lost 1 base and J 2 bases, leaving 14 bases between the germline ends. Germline values: CDR1 SEHNR, CDR2 FQNEAQ (reference sequence). For the CDR3, the DNA is TGTGCCAGCAGCTTAGGTCCAAGGGGGTTAAACTATGGCTACACCTTC. This encodes CASSLGPRGLNYGYTF.

As for this clone: One end of the junction varies from germline; a read error may be responsible. The V gene is TRBV6-1, the J gene TRBJ1-5; TRBD1 might be the D (5 bases). Germline values: CDR1 MNHNS, CDR2 SASEGT. The CDR3 runs 15 residues. The CDR3 region has the DNA TGTGCCGGCAGTGAATTCAGCAGGGTTGGGCAGCCCCAGCATTTT. This translates into CAGSEFSRVGQPQHF.

The chain combines TRBV5-1 with TRBJ2-7; TRBD1 might be the D (6 bases). V was trimmed by 2 bases and J by 7 bases, leaving 13 bases between them. The CDR3 is 13 amino acids. Germline V gene sequence: CDR1 SGHRS, CDR2 YFSETQ. DNA for the CDR3: TGCGCCAGCAGCTTAGGACAGACGCAGGAGCAGTACTTC. It encodes CASSLGQTQEQYF.

This clone was observed a handful of times. The CDR3 reads CASSGRGQNTDTQYF. Here the CDR3 DNA reads TGTGCCAGCAGCGGCAGGGGGCAGAACACAGATACGCAGTATTTT. This chain links TRBV11-1 with TRBJ2-3, with TRBD1 matching over 8 bases. This CDR3 has 15 amino acids. The junction had 6 bases not matched to a gene; V was cut back by 5 bases and J by 2 bases. Per the germline V gene, CDR1 is SGHAT and CDR2 is FQDESV (reference sequence). Supplemented by reference TRBV11-1 and TRBJ2-3, the full variable domain reads EAEVAQSPRYKITEKSQAVAFWCDPISGHATLYWYRQILGQGPELLVQFQDESVVDDSQLPKDRFSAERLKGVDSTLKIQPAELGDSAMYLCASSGRGQNTDTQYFGPGTRLTVL.

In its sample, this clone was seen a few times. This rearrangement joins TRBV6-1 to TRBJ1-6, with D unclear. Trimming removed 4 bases from V and 10 bases from J, with 17 bases in between. The CDR3 is 15 amino acids. From germline, CDR1 is MNHNS and CDR2 SASEGT. CDR3 sequence (DNA): TGTGCCAGCAGTGGAGAGGGTGGCAGTCCCTCACCCCTCCACTTT. Translating gives CASSGEGGSPSPLHF.